This paragraph covers one TCR beta chain sequence. Its antigen remains unknown. This specimen comes from a study of blood T cells in healthy people across ages. General study results and limits: Higher naive T cell percentage went strongly together with higher TCR beta diversity.

A second 7 to 11 cycle PCR used barcoded and J-beta primers. Via MiXCR, TCRdb re-called the 5' RACE reads, giving one row per CDR3 protein. In the table there are hundreds of thousands of distinct CDR3 sequences, approximately 30% of which are singletons. This CDR3 is built from 16 residues. The germline gives CDR1 SGDLS, CDR2 YYNGEE. The origin of this receptor is a woman aged 80 or older in good health. The gene calls are TRBV9 and TRBJ2-5; 7 bases align to TRBD1. The assigned J gene may be wrong: the sequence end matches TRBJ2-7 better. The sample taken for sequencing was blood. In nucleotides, the CDR3 is TGTGCCAGCAGCGTAGATTGGGACAGCACCCGCTACGAGCAGTACTTC. The encoded protein is CASSVDWDSTRYEQYF.